Presented here are 2 T cell receptor beta chains from one specimen sequenced in a study of CD4+ T cells in melanoma. Clones were sequenced by immunoSEQ multiplex PCR, and TCRdb holds only the in-frame ones, with some missing. The sample yields over 100,000 clones, roughly 90% seen once. Source material: peripheral blood. The source of these receptors is a human donor with melanoma.

The chain is built from TRBV7-9 and TRBJ2-1, with TRBD2 matching 12 bases. V lost 2 bases and J lost 4; bases outside the gene matches: 3. Germline V gene data show CDR1 as SEHNR and CDR2 as FQNEAQ (reference sequence). This CDR3 is built from 16 residues. The CDR3 DNA follows: TGTGCCAGCAGCTTAACTAGCGGGGGGACTTACAATGAGCAGTTCTTC. It specifies CASSLTSGGTYNEQFF.

V is TRBV7-2 and J is TRBJ1-5, with D hard to call. Germline loops: CDR1 SGHTA, CDR2 FQGNSA. V lost 5 bases, J lost 5 bases, and 13 bases lay in between. The CDR3 covers 14 residues. The CDR3 sequence is CASSHNGPHQPQHF. Here the CDR3 DNA reads TGTGCCAGCAGCCACAACGGTCCGCATCAGCCCCAGCATTTT.